A selection of T cell receptor beta chains follows, all from one sample in a study of control samples from healthy donors and cancer patients. TCRdb keeps only in-frame clones here, not all; method: immunoSEQ multiplex PCR. The sample has around 100,000 clones, around nine tenths seen once; the top ten hold 15% to 20%. Sequencing was performed on PBMCs. Receptors originate from a man aged 55 to 70 with lung cancer. CDR3s include the opening cysteine and the closing phenylalanine or tryptophan. A D gene is named only where the DNA matches it firmly. Not all rows give a size; the values are once, few, many and, for expanded clones, a class.

abundance | d_gene | j_gene | v_gene | CDR3nt | CDR3aa
- | - | TRBJ2-5 | TRBV4-1 | TGCGCCAGCAGGAACCCAGGGACAGAGACCCAGTACTTC | CASRNPGTETQYF
- | TRBD1 | TRBJ2-7 | TRBV7-8 | TGTGCCAGCAGCTTTACGGGACAGAAGTCCTACGAGCAGTACTTC | CASSFTGQKSYEQYF
- | TRBD2 | TRBJ2-3 | TRBV5-4 | TGTGCCAGCAGCTTGGCCGACGCGGGGGGGCCGGAAGATACGCAGTATTTT | CASSLADAGGPEDTQYF
once | - | TRBJ1-1 | TRBV9 | TGTGCCAGCAGCGTAGCAGGAGGTTCCCACACTGAAGCTTTCTTT | CASSVAGGSHTEAFF
- | - | TRBJ1-6 | TRBV6-1 | TGTGCCAGCAGTGAGTCCGGGACGAAAAATTCACCCCTCCACTTT | CASSESGTKNSPLHF
few | TRBD1 | TRBJ1-3 | TRBV6-6 | TGTGCCAGCAGTTCTATGACAGGGACCTCTGGAAACACCATATATTTT | CASSSMTGTSGNTIYF
once | TRBD1 | TRBJ1-1 | TRBV30 | TGTGCCTGGAGCAAGCTGCCGGGACAGGGGCTGGCGAACACTGAAGCTTTCTTT | CAWSKLPGQGLANTEAFF
- | - | TRBJ1-1 | TRBV5-1 | TGCGCCAGCAGCTTGGCCTCGATACAGGTGAACACTGAAGCTTTCTTT | CASSLASIQVNTEAFF
- | - | TRBJ2-2 | TRBV14 | TGTGCCAGCAGCAAAAGGGGCACCCCAACGAACACCGGGGAGCTGTTTTTT | CASSKRGTPTNTGELFF
- | TRBD1 | TRBJ2-6 | TRBV9 | TGTGCCAGCAGCGACAGGGGGTATACCAACGTCCTGACTTTC | CASSDRGYTNVLTF
- | - | TRBJ1-2 | TRBV12-5 | TGTGCTAGTGGTTTGCCCCGACAAGAAGTGAATGGCTACACCTTC | CASGLPRQEVNGYTF
- | TRBD1 | TRBJ1-2 | TRBV7-9 | TGTGCCAGTGTCGACAGGGGTGGTGCGGGATATGGCTACACCTTC | CASVDRGGAGYGYTF
once | - | TRBJ2-7 | TRBV3-1/TRBV3-2 | TGTGCCAGCAGCCACCCTTCAGTGGGATTCTACGAGCAGTACTTC | CASSHPSVGFYEQYF
- | - | TRBJ2-3 | TRBV6-1 | TGTGCCAGCAGTTCCGGACAGAATACGCAGTATTTT | CASSSGQNTQYF
once | - | TRBJ2-2 | TRBV18 | TGTGCCAGCTCACCATCGAGGGGGGGGCCGGACACCGGGGAGCTGTTTTTT | CASSPSRGGPDTGELFF